This T cell receptor beta chain was captured by sequencing in a study of PD-1 blockade in classical Hodgkin lymphoma. About this clone itself: Its antigen is not identified.

The time point is: cycle 4 day 1 (C4D1), after 5 to 7 weeks of nivolumab. Exposure to brentuximab vedotin varied, and each patient had relapsed following autologous stem cell transplantation. Responses achieved at best were complete response, partial response or progressive disease. Sequencing was performed with immunoSEQ multiplex PCR; in TCRdb, only in-frame clones are kept and a portion is missing. The data show tens of thousands of clones, about 89% seen once. Broader study findings: What drove the repertoire differences, possibly disease activity or prior therapy, has not been defined. After ASCT, patients who started nivolumab under 1 year later were excluded.

The CDR3 totals 14 residues. V shed 7 bases and J shed 1 base, with 13 bases lying between them. Germline V CDR1 and CDR2: MNHNS, SASEGT. The TCR was taken from a human donor with classical Hodgkin lymphoma. V is TRBV6-1 and J is TRBJ1-1, with no clear D. The source material was peripheral blood mononuclear cells (PBMCs), sampled before the fourth cycle of nivolumab. CDR3 in amino acids: CASKTGMENTEAFF. CDR3 DNA: TGTGCCAGCAAGACCGGAATGGAGAACACTGAAGCTTTCTTT.